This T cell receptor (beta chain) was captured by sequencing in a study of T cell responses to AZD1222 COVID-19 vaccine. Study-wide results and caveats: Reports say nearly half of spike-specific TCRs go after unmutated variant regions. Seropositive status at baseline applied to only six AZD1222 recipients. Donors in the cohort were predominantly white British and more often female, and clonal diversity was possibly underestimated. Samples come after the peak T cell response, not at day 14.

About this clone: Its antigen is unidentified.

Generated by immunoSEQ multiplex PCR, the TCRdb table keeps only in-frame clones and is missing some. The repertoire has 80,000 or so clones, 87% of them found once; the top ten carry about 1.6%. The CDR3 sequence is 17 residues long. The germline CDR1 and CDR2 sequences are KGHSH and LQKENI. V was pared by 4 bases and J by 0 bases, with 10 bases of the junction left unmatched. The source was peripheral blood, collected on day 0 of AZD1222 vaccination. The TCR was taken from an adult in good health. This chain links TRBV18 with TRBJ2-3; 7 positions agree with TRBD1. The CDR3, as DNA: TGTGCCAGCTCACTCGGCCCCGGACAGGTTAGCACAGATACGCAGTATTTT. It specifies CASSLGPGQVSTDTQYF. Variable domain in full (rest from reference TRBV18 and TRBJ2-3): NAGVMQNPRHLVRRRGQEARLRCSPMKGHSHVYWYRQLPEEGLKFMVYLQKENIIDESGMPKERFSAEFPKEGPSILRIQQVVRGDSAAYFCASSLGPGQVSTDTQYFGPGTRLTVL.